The present T cell receptor beta chain was sequenced within a study of blood T cell repertoires in COVID-19. Looking at the study overall: The samples span acute and convalescent COVID-19 from the United States, Italy and Spain. Sources were T cells, B-cell-depleted T cells, or PBMCs; the material itself was cDNA or gDNA.

The V end lost 1 base, the J end lost 5 bases, and 27 bases lay between the germline ends. Germline CDR1 and CDR2: SGHVS and FQNEAQ. This CDR3 spans 20 amino acids. Source study methods: Amplification of reference gene primers was used by the study to estimate nucleated cell counts. Some clones are missing from TCRdb's copy, which holds only in-frame ones; the method was immunoSEQ multiplex PCR. That table is the source of V, J and clone size, and D and trimming were worked out from the DNA. The profile covers 110,000 to 150,000 clones, with approximately 80% appearing a single time and about 2% taken by the ten largest.

The source is a woman aged 55-69 years with acute or convalescent COVID-19. The rearrangement uses TRBV7-8 and TRBJ1-5, with D possibly TRBD1 on 5 matching bases. Sequenced sample: peripheral blood. CDR3 in DNA: TGTGCCAGCAGCTTAGGGACCCATTTTGGGGACGGGAGGTGGTATCAGCCCCAGCATTTT. Translation: CASSLGTHFGDGRWYQPQHF.